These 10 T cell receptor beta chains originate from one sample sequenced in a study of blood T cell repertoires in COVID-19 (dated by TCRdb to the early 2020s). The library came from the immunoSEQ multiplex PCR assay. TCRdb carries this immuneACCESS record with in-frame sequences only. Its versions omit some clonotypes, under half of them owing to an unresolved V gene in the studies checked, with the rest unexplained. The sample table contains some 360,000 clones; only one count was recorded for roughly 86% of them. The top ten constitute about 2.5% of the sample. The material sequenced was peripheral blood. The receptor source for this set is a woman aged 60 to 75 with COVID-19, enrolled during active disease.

The CDR3 spells CASRGQSTNEKLFF. CDR3 nucleotides: TGTGCCAGCAGGGGACAGTCAACTAATGAAAAACTGTTTTTT. This rearrangement joins TRBV7-8 to TRBJ1-4; 7 positions agree with TRBD1. CDR1 SGHVS and CDR2 FQNEAQ come from the germline V gene. The length of the CDR3 is 14 residues. Trimming took 6 bases from V and 0 from J; bases not matched to a gene: 1.

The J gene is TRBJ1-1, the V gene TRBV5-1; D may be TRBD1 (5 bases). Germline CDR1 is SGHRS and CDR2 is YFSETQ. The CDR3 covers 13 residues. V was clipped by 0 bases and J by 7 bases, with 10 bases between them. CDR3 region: CASSLEVGLEAFF. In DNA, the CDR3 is TGCGCCAGCAGCTTGGAAGTGGGGCTTGAAGCTTTCTTT.

The CDR3 nucleotides are TGTGCCAGCAGCCAAGCGTCCTCAGGGAGGGGTCAGCCCCAGCATTTT. It is translated as CASSQASSGRGQPQHF. The J gene is TRBJ1-5, the V gene TRBV3-1 (or the pseudogene TRBV3-2); the D gene is possibly TRBD1 (5 bases). Looked up from germline, CDR1 is LGHDT and CDR2 is YNNKEL (reference sequence). This CDR3 has 16 amino acids. V lost 1 base to trimming and J lost 6 bases, with 16 bases between them.

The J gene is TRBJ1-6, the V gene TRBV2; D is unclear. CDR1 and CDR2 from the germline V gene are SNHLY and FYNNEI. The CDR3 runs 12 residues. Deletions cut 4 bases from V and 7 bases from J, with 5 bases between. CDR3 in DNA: TGTGCCAGCAGTGGTCCGAATTCACCCCTCCACTTT. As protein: CASSGPNSPLHF.

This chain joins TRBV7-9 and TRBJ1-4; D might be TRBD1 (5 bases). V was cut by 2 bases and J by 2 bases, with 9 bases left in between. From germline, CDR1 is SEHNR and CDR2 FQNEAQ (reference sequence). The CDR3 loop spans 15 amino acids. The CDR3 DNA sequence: TGTGCCAGCAGCTTACAGGGTTCGACTAATGAAAAACTGTTTTTT. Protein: CASSLQGSTNEKLFF.

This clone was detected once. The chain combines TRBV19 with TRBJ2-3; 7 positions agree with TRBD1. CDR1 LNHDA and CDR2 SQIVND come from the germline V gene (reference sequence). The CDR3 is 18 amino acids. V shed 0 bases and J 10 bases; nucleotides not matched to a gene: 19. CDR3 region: CASSIDFPQGPRANAQYF. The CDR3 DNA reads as TGTGCCAGTAGTATAGACTTCCCACAGGGGCCCAGGGCCAATGCGCAGTATTTT.

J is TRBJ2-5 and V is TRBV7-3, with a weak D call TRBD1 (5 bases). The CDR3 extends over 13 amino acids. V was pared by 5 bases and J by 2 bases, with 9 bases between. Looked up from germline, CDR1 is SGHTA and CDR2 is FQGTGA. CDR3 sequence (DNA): TGTGCCAGCAGCGGGGCGCCACAAGAGACCCAGTACTTC. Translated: CASSGAPQETQYF.

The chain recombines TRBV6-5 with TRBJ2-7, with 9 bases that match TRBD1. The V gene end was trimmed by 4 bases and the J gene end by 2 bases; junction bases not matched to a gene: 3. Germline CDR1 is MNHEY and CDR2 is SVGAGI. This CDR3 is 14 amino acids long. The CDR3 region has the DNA TGTGCCAGCAGTTCCCGGGACAGGGCCTACGAGCAGTACTTC. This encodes CASSSRDRAYEQYF.

This CDR3 reads CARSPPSLDTGDGGYTF. CDR3 nucleotide sequence: TGTGCCAGAAGCCCACCAAGCCTGGACACAGGGGATGGTGGCTACACCTTC. The chain recombines TRBV7-5 with TRBJ1-2; TRBD1, the table's D call, lacks a check against the DNA. TRBV7-5 is a pseudogene. The CDR3 length is 17 residues.

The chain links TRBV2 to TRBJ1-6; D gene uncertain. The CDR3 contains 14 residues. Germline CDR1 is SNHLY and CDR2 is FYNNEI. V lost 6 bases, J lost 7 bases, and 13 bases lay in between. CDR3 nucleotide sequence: TGTGCCAGCAGGGAGGATCGACCCAATTCACCCCTCCACTTT. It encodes CASREDRPNSPLHF.